These 6 T cell receptor beta chains were all obtained from the same sample, sequenced in a study of shared clonotypes between healthy human individuals. Some clones are missing from TCRdb's copy, which holds only in-frame ones; the method was immunoSEQ multiplex PCR. Of more than 2,000,000 clones detected, around 94% appear once; the ten largest clones hold roughly 0.15%. The sequenced material came from naive CD4+ T cells sorted from blood. This sample's subset: CD45RA+ positively selected. The receptors stem from a man aged 18 to 29 in good health.

This clone was recorded once. This rearrangement joins TRBV15 to TRBJ2-1; D is possibly TRBD2 (5 bases). Trimming cost V 1 base and J 6 bases, with 13 bases left between them. Germline V gene sequence: CDR1 LNHNV, CDR2 YYDKDF (reference sequence). The CDR3 is 15 residues long. CDR3 DNA: TGTGCCACCAGCAGAGTCGTAGGGAGCCCCAATGAGCAGTTCTTC. Its protein product is CATSRVVGSPNEQFF. The full variable domain, rest sourced from reference TRBV15 and TRBJ2-1, is DAMVIQNPRYQVTQFGKPVTLSCSQTLNHNVMYWYQQKSSQAPKLLFHYYDKDFNNEADTPDNFQSRRPNTSFCFLDIRSPGLGDTAMYLCATSRVVGSPNEQFFGPGTRLTVL.

This chain uses TRBV7-8 with TRBJ2-7; 10 bases match TRBD1. Germline CDR1 reads SGHVS; CDR2 reads FQNEAQ. With 3 bases clipped from V and 2 bases from J, the junction kept 1 base outside the gene matches. The CDR3 is 14 residues long. This CDR3 is CASSLGQGTYEQYF. CDR3 DNA sequence: TGTGCCAGCAGCTTGGGACAGGGGACCTACGAGCAGTACTTC.

This clone has only a few counts. The V call is TRBV19, the J call TRBJ1-1; D possibly corresponds to TRBD1 (5 bases). The length of the CDR3 is 14 residues. Per germline, CDR1 LNHDA and CDR2 SQIVND (reference sequence). Trimming removed 5 bases from V and 0 bases from J, with 10 bases in between. The CDR3 is CASSATVMNTEAFF. The CDR3 DNA is TGTGCCAGTAGTGCGACAGTCATGAACACTGAAGCTTTCTTT. Filled out from reference TRBV19 and TRBJ1-1, the complete variable domain reads DGGITQSPKYLFRKEGQNVTLSCEQNLNHDAMYWYRQDPGQGLRLIYYSQIVNDFQKGDIAEGYSVSREKKESFPLTVTSAQKNPTAFYLCASSATVMNTEAFFGQGTRLTVV.

This sequence joins TRBV18 and TRBJ2-7, with 9 bases lining up with TRBD1. The CDR3 has 15 residues. The V and J ends lost 3 bases and 3 bases, in that order; junction bases with no gene match: 6. Germline CDR1 reads KGHSH; CDR2 reads LQKENI. For the CDR3, the DNA is TGTGCCAGCTCACCTGGGACAGGGTCCCACTACGAGCAGTACTTC. Its protein is CASSPGTGSHYEQYF.

The rearrangement uses TRBV28 and TRBJ2-3; TRBD2 might be the D (6 bases). Germline CDR1 reads MDHEN; CDR2 reads SYDVKM. V shed 2 bases and J shed 1 base, with 10 bases lying between them. CDR3 length equals 15 residues. The CDR3 reads CASSLPGDGTDTQYF. The CDR3 DNA is TGTGCCAGCAGTTTACCGGGGGACGGCACAGATACGCAGTATTTT.

The genes are TRBV10-3 and TRBJ1-2; 9 bases map to TRBD1. CDR1 and CDR2 (germline): ENHRY, SYGVKD. This CDR3 is 13 amino acids long. Trimming took 3 bases from V and 7 from J; bases not matched to a gene: 3. The CDR3 nucleotides are TGTGCCATCAGTGAAGGACAGGGGTCTGGCTACACCTTC. Encoded protein: CAISEGQGSGYTF.